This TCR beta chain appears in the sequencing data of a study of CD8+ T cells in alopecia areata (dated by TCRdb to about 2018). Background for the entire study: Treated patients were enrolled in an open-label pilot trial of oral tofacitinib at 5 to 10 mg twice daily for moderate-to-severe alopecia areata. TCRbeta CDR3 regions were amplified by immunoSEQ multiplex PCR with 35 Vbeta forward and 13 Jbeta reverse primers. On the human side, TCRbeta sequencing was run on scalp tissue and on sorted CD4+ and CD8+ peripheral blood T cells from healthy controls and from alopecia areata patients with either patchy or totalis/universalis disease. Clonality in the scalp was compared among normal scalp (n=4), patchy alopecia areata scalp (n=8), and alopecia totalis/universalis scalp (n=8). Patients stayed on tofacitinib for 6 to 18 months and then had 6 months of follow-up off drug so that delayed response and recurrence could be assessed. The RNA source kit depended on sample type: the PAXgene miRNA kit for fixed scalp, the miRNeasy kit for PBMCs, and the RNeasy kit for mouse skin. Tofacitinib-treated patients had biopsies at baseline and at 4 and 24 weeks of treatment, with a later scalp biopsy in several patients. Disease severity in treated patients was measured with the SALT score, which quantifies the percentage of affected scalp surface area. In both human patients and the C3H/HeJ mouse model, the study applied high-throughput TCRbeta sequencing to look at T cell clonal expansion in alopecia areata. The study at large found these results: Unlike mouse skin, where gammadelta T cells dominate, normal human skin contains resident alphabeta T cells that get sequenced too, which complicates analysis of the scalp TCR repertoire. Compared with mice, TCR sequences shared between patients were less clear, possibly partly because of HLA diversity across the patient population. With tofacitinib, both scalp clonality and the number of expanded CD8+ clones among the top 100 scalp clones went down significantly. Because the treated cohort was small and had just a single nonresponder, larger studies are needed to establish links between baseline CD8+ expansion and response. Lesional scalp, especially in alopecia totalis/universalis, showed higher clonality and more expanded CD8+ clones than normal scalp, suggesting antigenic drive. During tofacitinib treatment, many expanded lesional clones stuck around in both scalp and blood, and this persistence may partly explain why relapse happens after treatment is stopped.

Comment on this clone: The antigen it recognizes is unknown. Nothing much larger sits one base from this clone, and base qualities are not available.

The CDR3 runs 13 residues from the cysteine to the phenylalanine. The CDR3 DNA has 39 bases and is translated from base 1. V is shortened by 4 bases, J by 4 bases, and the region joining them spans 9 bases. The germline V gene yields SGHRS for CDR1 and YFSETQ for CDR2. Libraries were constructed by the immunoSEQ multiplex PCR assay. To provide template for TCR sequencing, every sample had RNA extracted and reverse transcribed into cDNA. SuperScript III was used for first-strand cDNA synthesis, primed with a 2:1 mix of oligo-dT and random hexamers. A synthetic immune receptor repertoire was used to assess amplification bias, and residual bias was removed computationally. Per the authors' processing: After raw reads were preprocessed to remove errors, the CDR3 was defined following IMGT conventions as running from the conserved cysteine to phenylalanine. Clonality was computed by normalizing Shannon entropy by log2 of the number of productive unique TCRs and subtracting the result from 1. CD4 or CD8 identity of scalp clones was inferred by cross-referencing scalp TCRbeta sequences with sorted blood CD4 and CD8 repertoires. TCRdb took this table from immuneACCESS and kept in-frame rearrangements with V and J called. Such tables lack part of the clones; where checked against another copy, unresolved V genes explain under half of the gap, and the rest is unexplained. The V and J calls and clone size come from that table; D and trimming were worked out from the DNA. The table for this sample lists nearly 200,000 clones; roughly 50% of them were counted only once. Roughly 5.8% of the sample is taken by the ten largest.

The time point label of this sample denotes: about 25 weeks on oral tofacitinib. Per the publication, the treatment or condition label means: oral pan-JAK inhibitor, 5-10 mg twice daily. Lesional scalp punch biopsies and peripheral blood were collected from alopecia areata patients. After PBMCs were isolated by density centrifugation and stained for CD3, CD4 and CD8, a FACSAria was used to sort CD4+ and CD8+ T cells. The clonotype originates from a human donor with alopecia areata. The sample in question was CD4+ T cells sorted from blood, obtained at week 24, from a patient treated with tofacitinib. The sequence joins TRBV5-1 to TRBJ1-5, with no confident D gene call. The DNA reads TGCGCCAGCAGCCCTTACAGTAATCAGCCCCAGCATTTT. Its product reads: CASSPYSNQPQHF.